The sequence of this TCR beta chain was determined in a study of patients and donors after allogeneic stem cell transplantation. TCRdb reanalysed the RT-PCR reads using MiXCR and keeps one entry per CDR3 protein. The sample includes 150,000 to 250,000 distinct CDR3 sequences, roughly 40% of them seen just once. This clonotype has a handful of counts. Germline loops: CDR1 GTSNPN, CDR2 SVGIG (reference sequence). The CDR3 is 14 residues long. Trimming stripped 0 bases from V and 2 bases from J, with 10 bases between. Sequences were obtained from blood, either unsorted or a sorted T cell fraction (not recorded which). This clonotype was obtained from a human donor who was either an allogeneic HSCT recipient or a stem cell or donor lymphocyte infusion donor (not recorded which). It is not recorded whose cells these are; they may come from a transplant donor. The chain recombines TRBV30 with TRBJ1-2; perhaps TRBD1 as D (5 bases). The CDR3 loop is CAWSVPDRNYGYTF. CDR3 in DNA: TGTGCCTGGAGTGTACCCGACAGAAACTATGGCTACACCTTC.